A selection of T cell receptor beta chains follows, all from one sample in a study of blood T cells in healthy people across ages. Using its own MiXCR run on the 5' RACE reads, TCRdb lists one record per CDR3 protein. In the table there are about 1.8 million distinct CDR3 sequences, 49% of which are singletons. Input material: blood. The receptors shown here come from a woman in her thirties or forties in good health. Each CDR3 is given without its conserved first and last residue. Size values are once, few and many counts, or a class for expanded clones, and some rows have none.

J gene,clone size,V gene,CDR3 protein
TRBJ1-5,NA,TRBV6-1,AGGTEIGQPQH
TRBJ2-3,NA,TRBV7-3,ASSLIGGSTDTQY
NA,NA,TRBV6-1,ASRVEVLAGAGHEQY
TRBJ1-2,NA,TRBV12-3/TRBV12-4,ASRLDREGYGYT
TRBJ1-4,NA,TRBV6-5,ASRRTGGIEKLF
TRBJ1-5,few,TRBV27,ASSPRESNQPQH
TRBJ2-5,NA,TRBV29-1,SVPRDRAQY
TRBJ2-3,NA,TRBV3-1,ASSQGRGKDTQY
TRBJ1-2,NA,TRBV10-3,AISRPSYGYT
TRBJ2-1,few,TRBV20-1,SAIKLAGDQETQF
NA,few,TRBV6-1,ASSDADRGFYEQY
TRBJ1-4,NA,TRBV10-3,AIRQGASNEKLF
TRBJ2-1,NA,TRBV4-3,ASSRLGGDNEQF
NA,NA,TRBV2,ASTQGFVETQY
TRBJ2-3,few,TRBV29-1,SVVKAFDTQY
TRBJ2-7,NA,TRBV4-3,ASSRGLAGTYEQY
TRBJ2-7,NA,TRBV7-2,ASSYERTLSSYEQY
TRBJ1-1,NA,TRBV28,ASSLPGTKAF
TRBJ2-3,NA,TRBV4-3,ASSQDGRGRIDTQY
TRBJ1-4,few,TRBV5-1,ASSLGVFNEKLF
TRBJ1-1,NA,TRBV20-1,SARDGEAF
TRBJ2-7,many,TRBV4-3,ASSRGTEQY
TRBJ2-1,NA,TRBV20-1,SAMTSGGAYSYNEQF
TRBJ2-2,NA,TRBV6-2/TRBV6-3,ASRPQTGTRNNTGELF
TRBJ2-1,few,TRBV24-1,ATSDLGNRNNEQF
TRBJ1-4,NA,TRBV2,ASKGGNREKLF
TRBJ2-7,NA,TRBV6-5,ASSYIGERSYEQY